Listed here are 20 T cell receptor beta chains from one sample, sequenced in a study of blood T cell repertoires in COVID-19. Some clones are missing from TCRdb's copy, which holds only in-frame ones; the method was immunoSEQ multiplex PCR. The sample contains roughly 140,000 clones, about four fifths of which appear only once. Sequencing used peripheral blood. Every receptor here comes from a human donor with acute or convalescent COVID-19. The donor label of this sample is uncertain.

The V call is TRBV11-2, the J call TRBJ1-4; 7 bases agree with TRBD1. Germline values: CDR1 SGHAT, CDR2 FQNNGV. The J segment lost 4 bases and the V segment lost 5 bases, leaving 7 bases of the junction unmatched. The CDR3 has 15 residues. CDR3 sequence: CASSPQGGGNEKLFF. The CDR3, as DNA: TGTGCCAGCAGCCCCCAGGGGGGAGGTAATGAAAAACTGTTTTTT.

The CDR3 region is CASSLGTAQETQYF. CDR3 coding DNA: TGCGCCAGCAGCTTGGGGACAGCACAAGAGACCCAGTACTTC. The chain joins TRBV5-1 to TRBJ2-5, with a tentative D call TRBD1 (6 bases). The CDR3 consists of 14 residues. Trimming stripped 0 bases from V and 2 bases from J, with 8 bases between. Germline V gene data show CDR1 as SGHRS and CDR2 as YFSETQ.

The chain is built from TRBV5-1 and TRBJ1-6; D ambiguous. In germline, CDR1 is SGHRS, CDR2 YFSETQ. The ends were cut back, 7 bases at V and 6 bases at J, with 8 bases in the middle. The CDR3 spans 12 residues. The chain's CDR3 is CASARVNSPLHF. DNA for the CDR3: TGCGCCAGCGCGAGGGTTAATTCACCCCTCCACTTT.

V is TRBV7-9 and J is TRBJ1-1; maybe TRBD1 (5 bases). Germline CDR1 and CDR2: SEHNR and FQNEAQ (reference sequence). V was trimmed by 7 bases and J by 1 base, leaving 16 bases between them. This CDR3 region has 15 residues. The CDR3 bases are TGTGCCAGCACCAAATCGGACAAGCCGAACACTGAAGCTTTCTTT. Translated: CASTKSDKPNTEAFF.

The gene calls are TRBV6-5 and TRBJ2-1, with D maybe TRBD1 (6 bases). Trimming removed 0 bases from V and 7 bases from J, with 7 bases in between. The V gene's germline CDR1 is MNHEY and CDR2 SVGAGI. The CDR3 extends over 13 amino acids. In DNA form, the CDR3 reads TGTGCCAGCAGTTACTCGAGGGGGAATGAGCAGTTCTTC. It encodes CASSYSRGNEQFF.

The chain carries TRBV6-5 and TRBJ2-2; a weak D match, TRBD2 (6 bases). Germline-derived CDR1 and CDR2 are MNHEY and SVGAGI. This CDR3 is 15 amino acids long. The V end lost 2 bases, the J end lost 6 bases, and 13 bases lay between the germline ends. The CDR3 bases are TGTGCCAGCAGTTACCCCGGGGGTGGGTCCGGGGAGCTGTTTTTT. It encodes CASSYPGGGSGELFF.

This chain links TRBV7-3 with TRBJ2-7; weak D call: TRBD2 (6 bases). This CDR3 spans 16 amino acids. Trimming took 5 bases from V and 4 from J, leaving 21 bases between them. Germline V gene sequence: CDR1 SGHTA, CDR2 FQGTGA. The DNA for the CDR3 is TGTGCCAGCAGCCCTTTGGAGGGGCCGCGGGTTTACGAGCAGTACGTC. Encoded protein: CASSPLEGPRVYEQYV.

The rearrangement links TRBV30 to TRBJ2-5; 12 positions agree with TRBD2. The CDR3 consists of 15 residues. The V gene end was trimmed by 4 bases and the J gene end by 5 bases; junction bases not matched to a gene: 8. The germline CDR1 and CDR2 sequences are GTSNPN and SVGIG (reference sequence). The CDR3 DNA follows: TGTGCCTGGACTCGACTAGCGGGGGTAGGGGAGACCCAGTACTTC. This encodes CAWTRLAGVGETQYF.

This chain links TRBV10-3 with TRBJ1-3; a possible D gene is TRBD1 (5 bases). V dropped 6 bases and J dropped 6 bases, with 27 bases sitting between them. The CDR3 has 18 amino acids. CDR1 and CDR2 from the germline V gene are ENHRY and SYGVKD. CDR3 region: CAIRGREEGTHPENTIYF. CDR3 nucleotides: TGTGCCATCAGGGGCCGGGAGGAGGGGACCCACCCGGAAAACACCATATATTTT.

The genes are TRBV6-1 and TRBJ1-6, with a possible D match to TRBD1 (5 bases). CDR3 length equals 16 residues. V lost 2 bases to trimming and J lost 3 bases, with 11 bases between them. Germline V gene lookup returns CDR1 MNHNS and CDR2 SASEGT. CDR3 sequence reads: CASSEQGLGYNSPLHF. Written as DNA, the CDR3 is TGTGCCAGCAGTGAACAGGGTCTTGGCTATAATTCACCCCTCCACTTT.

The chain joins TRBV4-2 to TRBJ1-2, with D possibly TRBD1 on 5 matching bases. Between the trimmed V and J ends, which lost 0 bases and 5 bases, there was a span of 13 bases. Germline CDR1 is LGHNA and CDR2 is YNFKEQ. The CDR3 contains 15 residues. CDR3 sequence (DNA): TGTGCCAGCAGCCAAGATGGGCAAGGGGATTATGGCTACACCTTC. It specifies CASSQDGQGDYGYTF.

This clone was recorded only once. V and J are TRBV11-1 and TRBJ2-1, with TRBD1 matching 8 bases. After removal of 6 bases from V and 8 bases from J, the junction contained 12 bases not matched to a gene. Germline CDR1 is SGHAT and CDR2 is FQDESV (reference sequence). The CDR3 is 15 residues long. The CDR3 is CASSYRQGSLDEQFF. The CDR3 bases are TGTGCCAGCAGTTATCGACAGGGGTCCCTCGATGAGCAGTTCTTC.

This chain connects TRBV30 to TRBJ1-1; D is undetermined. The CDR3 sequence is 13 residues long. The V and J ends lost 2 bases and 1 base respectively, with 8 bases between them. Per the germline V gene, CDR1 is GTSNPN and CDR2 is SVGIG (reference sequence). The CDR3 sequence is CAWSLTRNTEAFF. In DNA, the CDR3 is TGTGCCTGGAGTCTAACGAGGAACACTGAAGCTTTCTTT.

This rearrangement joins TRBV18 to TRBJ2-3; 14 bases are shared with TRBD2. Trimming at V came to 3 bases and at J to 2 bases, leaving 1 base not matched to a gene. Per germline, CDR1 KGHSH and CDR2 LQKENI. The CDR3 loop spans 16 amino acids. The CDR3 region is CASSPTSGGATDTQYF. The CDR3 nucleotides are TGTGCCAGCTCACCGACTAGCGGGGGGGCCACAGATACGCAGTATTTT.

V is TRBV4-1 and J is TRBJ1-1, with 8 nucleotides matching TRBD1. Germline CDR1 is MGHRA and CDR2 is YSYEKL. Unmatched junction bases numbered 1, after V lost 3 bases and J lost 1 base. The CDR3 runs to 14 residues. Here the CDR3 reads CASSHDRGNTEAFF. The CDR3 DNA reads TGCGCCAGCAGCCATGACAGGGGGAACACTGAAGCTTTCTTT.

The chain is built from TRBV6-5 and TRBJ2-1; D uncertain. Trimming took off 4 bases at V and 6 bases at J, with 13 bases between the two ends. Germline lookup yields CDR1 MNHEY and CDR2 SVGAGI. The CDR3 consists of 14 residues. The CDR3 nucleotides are TGTGCCAGCAGTTTCAAAGTACCCAGCAATGAGCAGTTCTTC. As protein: CASSFKVPSNEQFF.

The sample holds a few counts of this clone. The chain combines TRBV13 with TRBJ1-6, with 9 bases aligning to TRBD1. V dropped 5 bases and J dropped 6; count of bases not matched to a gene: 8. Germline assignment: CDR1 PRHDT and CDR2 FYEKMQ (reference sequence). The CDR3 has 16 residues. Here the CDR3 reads CASSLGTGQPNSPLHF. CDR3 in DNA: TGTGCCAGCAGCCTGGGGACAGGGCAACCTAATTCACCCCTCCACTTT. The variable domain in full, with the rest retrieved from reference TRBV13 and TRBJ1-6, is AAGVIQSPRHLIKEKRETATLKCYPIPRHDTVYWYQQGPGQDPQFLISFYEKMQSDKGSIPDRFSAQQFSDYHSELNMSSLELGDSALYFCASSLGTGQPNSPLHFGNGTRLTVT.

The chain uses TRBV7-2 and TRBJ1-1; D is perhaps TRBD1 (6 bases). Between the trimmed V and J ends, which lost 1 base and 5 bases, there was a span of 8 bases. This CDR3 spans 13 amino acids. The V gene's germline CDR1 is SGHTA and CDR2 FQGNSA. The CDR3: CASSLDQGTEAFF. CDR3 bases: TGTGCCAGCAGCTTAGACCAGGGGACTGAAGCTTTCTTT.

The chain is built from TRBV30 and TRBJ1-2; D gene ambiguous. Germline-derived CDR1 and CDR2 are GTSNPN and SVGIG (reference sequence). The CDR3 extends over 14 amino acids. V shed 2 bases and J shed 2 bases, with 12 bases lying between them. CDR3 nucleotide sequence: TGTGCCTGGAGTTCTGGGCCCACAAACTATGGCTACACCTTC. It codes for CAWSSGPTNYGYTF.

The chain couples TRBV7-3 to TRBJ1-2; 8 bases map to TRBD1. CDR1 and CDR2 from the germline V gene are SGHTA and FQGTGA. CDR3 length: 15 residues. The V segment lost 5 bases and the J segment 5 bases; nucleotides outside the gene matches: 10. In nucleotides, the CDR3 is TGTGCCAGCAGCCCCACCGCAGGGGGCTTGTATGGCTACACCTTC. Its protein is CASSPTAGGLYGYTF.